Listed below are T cell receptor beta chains from one sample, sequenced in a study of cytomegalovirus exposure and HLA in healthy donors. Repertoires were generated with immunoSEQ multiplex PCR, while TCRdb's copy carries only in-frame clones and drops some. The table includes 150,000 to 200,000 clones, roughly two thirds detected once. Specimen: PBMCs. All receptors come from a woman younger than 30 in good health and CMV-seropositive. Both conserved end residues are part of each CDR3. A D gene is named only where the DNA matches it firmly. Not all rows give a size; the values are once, few, many and, for expanded clones, a class.

v_gene: TRBV2; abundance: few; d_gene: TRBD1; j_gene: TRBJ2-7; CDR3nt: TGTGCCAGCAGGGAACCGGGACAGCTCTACGAGCAGTACTTC; CDR3aa: CASREPGQLYEQYF
v_gene: TRBV9; abundance: .; d_gene: .; j_gene: TRBJ1-2; CDR3nt: TGTGCCAGCAGCCTGGAGGGGTACTATGGCTACACCTTC; CDR3aa: CASSLEGYYGYTF
v_gene: TRBV19; abundance: few; d_gene: .; j_gene: TRBJ1-1; CDR3nt: TGTGCCAGTAGTCGGACAACAGCAAACACTGAAGCTTTCTTT; CDR3aa: CASSRTTANTEAFF
v_gene: TRBV11-2; abundance: .; d_gene: .; j_gene: TRBJ2-7; CDR3nt: TGTGCCAGCAGCTACGCGACAGCTGAAGTTGGGGAGCAGTACTTC; CDR3aa: CASSYATAEVGEQYF
v_gene: TRBV5-6; abundance: .; d_gene: TRBD1; j_gene: TRBJ2-2; CDR3nt: TGTGCCAGCAGCTTGTCCGGACAGGGTGTTACCGGGGAGCTGTTTTTT; CDR3aa: CASSLSGQGVTGELFF
v_gene: TRBV4-2; abundance: .; d_gene: TRBD2; j_gene: TRBJ2-7; CDR3nt: TGTGCCAGCAGCCAACAGAGAGGGACTAGCGGGATCTACGAGCAGTACTTC; CDR3aa: CASSQQRGTSGIYEQYF
v_gene: TRBV5-1; abundance: .; d_gene: .; j_gene: TRBJ1-4; CDR3nt: TGCGCCAGCAGCTTACGACCTGGGGCGGACGAAAAACTGTTTTTT; CDR3aa: CASSLRPGADEKLFF
v_gene: TRBV27; abundance: .; d_gene: TRBD2; j_gene: TRBJ2-2; CDR3nt: TGTGCCAGCAGTTCACGCGCTAGCGGGTACACCGGGGAGCTGTTTTTT; CDR3aa: CASSSRASGYTGELFF
v_gene: TRBV27; abundance: .; d_gene: .; j_gene: TRBJ2-5; CDR3nt: TGTGCCAGCAGCGGAAGGGGAGAGACCCAGTACTTC; CDR3aa: CASSGRGETQYF
v_gene: TRBV21-1; abundance: .; d_gene: .; j_gene: TRBJ1-2; CDR3nt: TGTGCCAGCAGCAAAGTTAGGACAATTAGAGGAAACTATGGCTACACCTTC; CDR3aa: CASSKVRTIRGNYGYTF
v_gene: TRBV7-9; abundance: .; d_gene: .; j_gene: TRBJ2-7; CDR3nt: TGTGCCAGCACCTCCCTGGACAGCCCCTACGAGCAGTACTTC; CDR3aa: CASTSLDSPYEQYF
v_gene: TRBV7-8; abundance: few; d_gene: .; j_gene: TRBJ2-1; CDR3nt: TGTGCCAGCAACATCTTTGGGGCTGGGGCCTACAATGAGCAGTTCTTC; CDR3aa: CASNIFGAGAYNEQFF
v_gene: TRBV15; abundance: .; d_gene: TRBD2; j_gene: TRBJ2-3; CDR3nt: TGTGCCACCAGCAGAGGTGGGGGGGCAGATACGCAGTATTTT; CDR3aa: CATSRGGGADTQYF
v_gene: TRBV7-9; abundance: .; d_gene: .; j_gene: TRBJ2-7; CDR3nt: TGTGCCAGCATTACTGCGGGTAGCAACGAGCAGTACTTC; CDR3aa: CASITAGSNEQYF
v_gene: TRBV9; abundance: .; d_gene: .; j_gene: TRBJ2-5; CDR3nt: TGTGCCAGCAGCCTAAGAGGTATTCAAGAGACCCAGTACTTC; CDR3aa: CASSLRGIQETQYF
v_gene: TRBV2; abundance: .; d_gene: .; j_gene: TRBJ2-7; CDR3nt: TGTGCCAGCAAGCGGGACACCCCCTACGAGCAGTACTTC; CDR3aa: CASKRDTPYEQYF
v_gene: TRBV6-6; abundance: few; d_gene: TRBD1; j_gene: TRBJ1-2; CDR3nt: TGTGCCAGCAGTGAGGGACAGCAGTATGGCTACACCTTC; CDR3aa: CASSEGQQYGYTF
v_gene: TRBV19; abundance: .; d_gene: TRBD1; j_gene: TRBJ1-1; CDR3nt: TGTGCCAGAGGGACAGTGAACACTGAAGCTTTCTTT; CDR3aa: CARGTVNTEAFF
v_gene: TRBV11-2; abundance: .; d_gene: .; j_gene: TRBJ2-7; CDR3nt: TGTGCCAGCAGCCACACTGACACGAGCTCCTACGAGCAGTACTTC; CDR3aa: CASSHTDTSSYEQYF
v_gene: TRBV28; abundance: .; d_gene: .; j_gene: TRBJ1-5; CDR3nt: TGTGCCAGCAGTTTACCGAGGGCATACAATAGCAATCAGCCCCAGCATTTT; CDR3aa: CASSLPRAYNSNQPQHF
v_gene: TRBV30; abundance: few; d_gene: TRBD1; j_gene: TRBJ2-7; CDR3nt: TGTGCCTGGAGTCGAAAAGGGGGCGGATACGAGCAGTACTTC; CDR3aa: CAWSRKGGGYEQYF
v_gene: TRBV10-2; abundance: .; d_gene: TRBD1; j_gene: TRBJ1-1; CDR3nt: TGCGCCAGCAGTGAGCCGGGACAGGGGGCGTTTGAAGCTTTCTTT; CDR3aa: CASSEPGQGAFEAFF
v_gene: TRBV2; abundance: .; d_gene: .; j_gene: TRBJ1-5; CDR3nt: TGTGCCAGAGGAGGACGGAGAAAGTCGCTATCCAGTCAGCCCCAGCATTTT; CDR3aa: CARGGRRKSLSSQPQHF
v_gene: TRBV27; abundance: few; d_gene: .; j_gene: TRBJ1-1; CDR3nt: TGTGCCAGCAGTTTGAGGCTCATGAACACTGAAGCTTTCTTT; CDR3aa: CASSLRLMNTEAFF
v_gene: TRBV2; abundance: .; d_gene: TRBD1; j_gene: TRBJ2-2; CDR3nt: TGTGCCAGCAGCACGGACAGGGGAATGGGGGAGCTGTTTTTT; CDR3aa: CASSTDRGMGELFF
v_gene: TRBV7-7; abundance: .; d_gene: .; j_gene: TRBJ1-1; CDR3nt: TGTGCTGGGCCCAGTGAAGCTTTCTTT; CDR3aa: CAGPSEAFF
v_gene: TRBV5-1; abundance: .; d_gene: TRBD1; j_gene: TRBJ2-7; CDR3nt: TGCGCCAGCAGCTTGTTTCAGGGGGCATGGGAGCAGTACTTC; CDR3aa: CASSLFQGAWEQYF
v_gene: TRBV6-6; abundance: few; d_gene: .; j_gene: TRBJ2-5; CDR3nt: TGTGCCAGCAGCACTACAGGATTAGAGACCCAGTACTTC; CDR3aa: CASSTTGLETQYF
v_gene: TRBV2; abundance: .; d_gene: .; j_gene: TRBJ1-3; CDR3nt: TGTGCCAGCAGTTCACGGGACACGCGCTCTGGAAACACCATATATTTT; CDR3aa: CASSSRDTRSGNTIYF
v_gene: TRBV18; abundance: .; d_gene: .; j_gene: TRBJ2-7; CDR3nt: TGTGCCAGCTCCCTAATGGAGGGCAGCGGCGAGCAGTACTTC; CDR3aa: CASSLMEGSGEQYF
v_gene: TRBV20-1; abundance: .; d_gene: .; j_gene: TRBJ1-2; CDR3nt: TGCAGTGCAAACCCTGACAGGGGCTACACCTTC; CDR3aa: CSANPDRGYTF
v_gene: TRBV4-2; abundance: .; d_gene: TRBD1; j_gene: TRBJ2-2; CDR3nt: TGTGCCAGCAGCCAAGATCGTCGGAGACAGGGGGCTTCCGGGGAGCTGTTTTTT; CDR3aa: CASSQDRRRQGASGELFF
v_gene: TRBV6-5; abundance: .; d_gene: TRBD1; j_gene: TRBJ1-1; CDR3nt: TGTGCCAGCAGCGGACGAATACAGGGGACTGAAGCTTTCTTT; CDR3aa: CASSGRIQGTEAFF
v_gene: TRBV9; abundance: .; d_gene: TRBD1; j_gene: TRBJ1-1; CDR3nt: TGTGCCAGCAGCGTGGGACAGGGGAACACTGAAGCTTTCTTT; CDR3aa: CASSVGQGNTEAFF
v_gene: TRBV27; abundance: .; d_gene: TRBD1; j_gene: TRBJ1-2; CDR3nt: TGTGCCAGCAGTTTCAGGACAGGGAGCCCCATCGACTATGGCTACACCTTC; CDR3aa: CASSFRTGSPIDYGYTF
v_gene: TRBV4-2; abundance: .; d_gene: .; j_gene: TRBJ1-4; CDR3nt: TGTGCCAGCAGCCAAGGGTCGGCTGACTCAAAACTGTTTTTT; CDR3aa: CASSQGSADSKLFF
v_gene: TRBV5-6; abundance: .; d_gene: .; j_gene: TRBJ1-1; CDR3nt: TGTGCCAGCAGCTTGGAGTCGGACACCTACACTGAAGCTTTCTTT; CDR3aa: CASSLESDTYTEAFF
v_gene: TRBV23-1; abundance: .; d_gene: .; j_gene: TRBJ2-7; CDR3nt: TGCGCCAGCAGTCACGAACAGGGTGTGTACGAGCAGTACTTC; CDR3aa: CASSHEQGVYEQYF
v_gene: TRBV11-2; abundance: .; d_gene: TRBD1; j_gene: TRBJ2-1; CDR3nt: TGTGCCAGCAGCCGGGACAGGGTCCCCAATGAGCAGTTCTTC; CDR3aa: CASSRDRVPNEQFF
v_gene: TRBV15; abundance: once; d_gene: .; j_gene: TRBJ2-5; CDR3nt: TGTGCCACCAGCAGGGGAGAACTGTTCGAGACCCAGTACTTC; CDR3aa: CATSRGELFETQYF
v_gene: TRBV7-6; abundance: .; d_gene: TRBD2; j_gene: TRBJ2-7; CDR3nt: TGTGCCAGCAGCCAAGGGTTTAGCGGGCACTACGAGCAGTACTTC; CDR3aa: CASSQGFSGHYEQYF
v_gene: TRBV6-5; abundance: .; d_gene: .; j_gene: TRBJ1-2; CDR3nt: TGTGCCAGCAGCTCCGATAGGACCCGGGGGGAGGGCTACACCTTC; CDR3aa: CASSSDRTRGEGYTF
v_gene: TRBV7-6; abundance: .; d_gene: TRBD1; j_gene: TRBJ1-5; CDR3nt: TGTGCCAGCAGCTTAGGCGCGGCAGGGGGCGGTCAGCCCCAGCATTTT; CDR3aa: CASSLGAAGGGQPQHF
v_gene: TRBV25-1; abundance: .; d_gene: .; j_gene: TRBJ2-1; CDR3nt: TGTGCCAGCAGTGCCAAGATAGTTCAGTTCTTC; CDR3aa: CASSAKIVQFF
v_gene: TRBV7-6; abundance: .; d_gene: .; j_gene: TRBJ2-7; CDR3nt: TGTGCCAGCAGCTTAGGGGACGGGGACACGTACTACGAGCAGTACTTC; CDR3aa: CASSLGDGDTYYEQYF
v_gene: TRBV30; abundance: .; d_gene: TRBD1; j_gene: TRBJ1-2; CDR3nt: TGTGCCTGGAGTCGACCGGGACAGTCCTATGGCTACACCTTC; CDR3aa: CAWSRPGQSYGYTF
v_gene: TRBV6-1; abundance: .; d_gene: .; j_gene: TRBJ1-6; CDR3nt: TGTGCCAGCCGGGACTCCTCATCATCACCCCTCCACTTT; CDR3aa: CASRDSSSSPLHF
v_gene: TRBV10-3; abundance: .; d_gene: .; j_gene: TRBJ1-1; CDR3nt: TGTGCCATCAGGTCACCCCCGGGGGGAGTCTCTCCTGAAGCTTTCTTT; CDR3aa: CAIRSPPGGVSPEAFF
v_gene: TRBV5-5; abundance: .; d_gene: .; j_gene: TRBJ1-1; CDR3nt: TGTGCCAGCAGCCCACTAGGGGGGAACACTGAAGCTTTCTTT; CDR3aa: CASSPLGGNTEAFF
v_gene: TRBV7-9; abundance: .; d_gene: TRBD1; j_gene: TRBJ2-1; CDR3nt: TGTGCCAGCAGCTTTGGGACAGGGGGTGACAATGAGCAGTTCTTC; CDR3aa: CASSFGTGGDNEQFF
v_gene: TRBV4-2; abundance: .; d_gene: .; j_gene: TRBJ1-2; CDR3nt: TGTGCCAGCAGCCGAACAGGGCCGACGGATGGCTACACCTTC; CDR3aa: CASSRTGPTDGYTF
v_gene: TRBV4-2; abundance: .; d_gene: TRBD2; j_gene: TRBJ2-1; CDR3nt: TGTGCCAGCAGCCAACCGGAGGGACTAGCGGGGCAAAGCTCCTACAATGAGCAGTTCTTC; CDR3aa: CASSQPEGLAGQSSYNEQFF
v_gene: TRBV5-1; abundance: .; d_gene: .; j_gene: TRBJ1-5; CDR3nt: TGCGCCAGCAGCTTGGAGGGGGTAGATCAGCCCCAGCATTTT; CDR3aa: CASSLEGVDQPQHF
v_gene: TRBV9; abundance: .; d_gene: .; j_gene: TRBJ1-2; CDR3nt: TGTGCCAGCAGCCTCCTAAGAGGGGGCTACACCTTC; CDR3aa: CASSLLRGGYTF
v_gene: TRBV5-4; abundance: .; d_gene: TRBD2; j_gene: TRBJ2-1; CDR3nt: TGTGCCAGCAGCTCGCGAAACCTAGCGGGGGGCAGCAATGAGCAGTTCTTC; CDR3aa: CASSSRNLAGGSNEQFF